One and the same sample provided the 5 T cell receptor beta chains below, sequenced in a study of memory CD4+ T cells and cytomegalovirus serostatus. Only in-frame clones appear in the TCRdb table, and some are missing; sequencing was by immunoSEQ multiplex PCR. The profile covers some 35,000 clones, with about 80% appearing a single time and less than 5.5% taken by the ten largest. The sort gate was single viable CD3+CD4+CD8-CD45RO+ cells for memory CD4+ T cells. Material for sequencing was memory CD4+ T cells from blood. The receptors were sampled from an adult in good health and CMV-seropositive.

The CDR3 nucleotides read TGTGCCAGCAGCTCCCCCCTGGGAGCGCTCTACGAGCAGTACTTC. It codes for CASSSPLGALYEQYF. This chain links TRBV7-2 with TRBJ2-7; D is possibly TRBD2 (5 bases). This CDR3 has 15 amino acids. V lost 4 bases to trimming and J lost 3 bases, with 16 bases between them. Germline CDR1 and CDR2: SGHTA and FQGNSA.

The chain carries TRBV2 and TRBJ1-6; TRBD1 aligns across 8 bases. This CDR3 is 14 amino acids long. Germline V gives CDR1 SNHLY, CDR2 FYNNEI. J gave up 7 bases and V 8 bases, and 7 bases lay outside the gene matches. CDR3 sequence reads: CASAFGQGNSPLHF. The CDR3 DNA reads TGTGCCAGCGCTTTCGGACAGGGAAATTCACCCCTCCACTTT.

This clone was seen a handful of times. The chain couples TRBV5-4 to TRBJ1-4; D is ambiguous. CDR3 size: 14 residues. Trimming pared 4 bases from V and 5 bases from J, leaving 12 bases between. The V gene's germline CDR1 is SGHNT and CDR2 YYREEE (reference sequence). CDR3 sequence: CASSIGLRNEKLFF. In nucleotides, the CDR3 is TGTGCCAGCAGCATTGGACTGAGGAATGAAAAACTGTTTTTT.

V gene TRBV9 combines with J gene TRBJ2-7, with a possible D match to TRBD1 (6 bases). In germline, CDR1 is SGDLS, CDR2 YYNGEE. Trimming stripped 0 bases from V and 2 bases from J, with 12 bases between. The CDR3 extends over 15 amino acids. In DNA form, the CDR3 reads TGTGCCAGCAGCGTAGACCCGGGACACACCTACGAGCAGTACTTC. This sequence encodes CASSVDPGHTYEQYF.

CDR3: CASSLTSGGGLFF. CDR3 nucleotides: TGTGCCAGCAGCTTAACGTCGGGGGGCGGGCTGTTTTTT. The chain recombines TRBV7-3 with TRBJ2-2; D may be TRBD2 (7 bases). This CDR3 is built from 13 residues. Germline V gene lookup returns CDR1 SGHTA and CDR2 FQGTGA. V lost 0 bases and J lost 13, with 12 bases in between.